The 24 T cell receptor beta chains listed next were all sequenced from one sample in a study of CD8 T cells in ankylosing spondylitis. Broader study findings: A motif in TCR beta, a set of about eight highly homologous variants, appeared characteristic of ankylosing spondylitis blood.

Each CDR3 protein is one row after TCRdb ran MiXCR on the 5' RACE reads. The sample lists roughly 450,000 distinct CDR3 sequences, 26% occurring once. Which antigens these TCRs recognize remains unknown. The sample taken for sequencing was blood, either unsorted or a sorted T cell fraction (not recorded which). Receptors originate from a male donor with ankylosing spondylitis.

This clonotype was seen a few times. The chain combines TRBV3-1 with TRBJ2-6; no definite D call. Germline-derived CDR1 and CDR2 are LGHDT and YNNKEL (reference sequence). Trimming left V 0 bases short and J 5 bases short, with 17 bases between. The CDR3 contains 18 residues. CDR3 DNA sequence: TGTGCCAGCAGCCAAGAGATATTGGGCCCCGCCTGGGCCAACGTCCTGACTTTC. The encoded protein is CASSQEILGPAWANVLTF.

The chain uses TRBV20-1 and TRBJ2-1, with D maybe TRBD2 (5 bases). V was pared by 6 bases and J by 2 bases, with 20 bases between. The germline CDR1 and CDR2 sequences are DFQATT and SNEGSKA (reference sequence). CDR3 length equals 16 residues. The DNA of the CDR3 is TGCAGTGCCCTCCCTGTTGACGGGCGGGCCTACAATGAGCAGTTCTTC. This codes for CSALPVDGRAYNEQFF.

The rearrangement uses TRBV5-1 and TRBJ2-5; D ambiguous. Trimming shortened V by 0 bases and J by 4 bases, and 10 bases separated the two germline ends. The CDR3 has 14 residues. Germline assignment: CDR1 SGHRS and CDR2 YFSETQ. The CDR3 loop reads CASSLGRGRETQYF. The CDR3 coding sequence is TGCGCCAGCAGCTTGGGTCGCGGTAGAGAGACCCAGTACTTC.

The chain is built from TRBV5-5 and TRBJ2-7; D not resolved. Germline lookup yields CDR1 SGHKS and CDR2 YYEKEE (reference sequence). The ends were cut back, 1 base at V and 7 bases at J, with 6 bases in the middle. The CDR3 covers 11 residues. CDR3 sequence (DNA): TGTGCCAGCAGCTTGTTTGGGGAGCAGTACTTC. Translating it yields CASSLFGEQYF.

The genes are TRBV7-2 and TRBJ2-3, with D maybe TRBD1 (6 bases). V shed 4 bases and J shed 0 bases, with 17 bases lying between them. Germline V gene data show CDR1 as SGHTA and CDR2 as FQGNSA. CDR3 size: 17 residues. CDR3 residues: CASSSGRGGVSTDTQYF. The CDR3 bases are TGTGCCAGCAGCTCAGGACGAGGGGGAGTTAGCACAGATACGCAGTATTTT. Complete variable domain (other parts from reference TRBV7-2 and TRBJ2-3): GAGVSQSPSNKVTEKGKDVELRCDPISGHTALYWYRQSLGQGLEFLIYFQGNSAPDKSGLPSDRFSAERTGGSVSTLTIQRTQQEDSAVYLCASSSGRGGVSTDTQYFGPGTRLTVL.

This clonotype occurred a few times. The V gene is TRBV7-2, the J gene TRBJ2-1; 10 bases line up with TRBD1. The CDR3 runs 15 residues. With 4 bases clipped from V and 11 bases from J, the junction kept 11 bases outside the gene matches. CDR1 is SGHTA and CDR2 is FQGNSA in the germline V gene. CDR3 amino acids: CASSWGQGPRSQQFF. CDR3 in DNA: TGTGCCAGCAGCTGGGGACAGGGGCCTCGGTCTCAGCAGTTCTTC.

The rearrangement joins TRBV12-3 or TRBV12-4 to TRBJ2-1; possible D gene TRBD2, 5 bases. This CDR3 has 16 amino acids. The ends were cut back, 1 base at V and 0 bases at J, with 10 bases in the middle. CDR3 DNA sequence: TGTGCCAGCAGTTTAGTCCCGGGGAGCTCCTACAATGAGCAGTTCTTC. This sequence encodes CASSLVPGSSYNEQFF.

For the CDR3, the DNA is TGTGCCAGCAGCTTCGTAGCGGACCGCGTGGCCCAGTACTTC. This codes for CASSFVADRVAQYF. The genes are TRBV11-2 and TRBJ2-5, with D maybe TRBD2 (6 bases). CDR3 length: 14 residues. Germline values: CDR1 SGHAT, CDR2 FQNNGV. V lost 3 bases to trimming and J lost 9 bases, with 17 bases between them.

The rearrangement links TRBV10-2 to TRBJ2-1; 7 nucleotides agree with TRBD2. CDR3 size: 14 residues. The V gene end was trimmed by 2 bases and the J gene end by 5 bases; junction bases not matched to a gene: 3. Germline V CDR1 and CDR2: WSHSY, SAAADI. Here the CDR3 reads CASSETSVDNEQFF. As DNA, the CDR3 is TGCGCCAGCAGTGAGACTAGCGTCGACAATGAGCAGTTCTTC.

The table lists this clonotype with a count of one. The chain employs TRBV20-1 and TRBJ1-1, with 8 bases identical to TRBD1. The length of the CDR3 is 13 residues. J lost 4 bases, V lost 2 bases, and 3 bases had no gene match. Germline CDR1 and CDR2: DFQATT and SNEGSKA (reference sequence). In nucleotides, the CDR3 is TGCAGTGCTAGAATTACAGGGGGCACTGAAGCTTTCTTT. It codes for CSARITGGTEAFF.

The chain links TRBV11-2 to TRBJ2-1; TRBD2 matches 13 bases. The CDR3 contains 15 residues. Trimming took 5 bases from V and 9 from J; bases not matched to a gene: 7. Germline values: CDR1 SGHAT, CDR2 FQNNGV. This CDR3 is CASSLRTSGSSEQFF. The CDR3 DNA reads TGTGCCAGCAGCCTTCGGACTAGCGGGAGTTCTGAGCAGTTCTTC.

V is TRBV20-1 and J is TRBJ2-7; TRBD2 is a possible D gene (6 bases). The CDR3 has 13 residues. Germline-derived CDR1 and CDR2 are DFQATT and SNEGSKA (reference sequence). Trimming took 6 bases from V and 2 from J, leaving 14 bases between them. The CDR3 protein is CSATGWGAYEQYF. The CDR3 coding sequence is TGCAGTGCCACCGGGTGGGGGGCCTACGAGCAGTACTTC.

This clonotype has only a few counts. The chain carries TRBV5-1 and TRBJ1-4; D is undetermined. There are 17 residues in the CDR3. Per the germline V gene, CDR1 is SGHRS and CDR2 is YFSETQ. V lost 5 bases, J lost 0 bases, and 17 bases lay in between. CDR3 sequence reads: CASSRTGQIATNEKLFF. CDR3 DNA: TGCGCCAGCAGTCGGACGGGCCAGATTGCAACTAATGAAAAACTGTTTTTT.

The J gene is TRBJ1-2, the V gene TRBV29-1, with D hard to call. Germline CDR1 reads SQVTM; CDR2 reads ANQGSEA. This CDR3 is built from 11 residues. CDR3 in DNA: TGCTCATTGATGGGCAGTGGGGGCTACACCTTC. This encodes CSLMGSGGYTF.

The V call is TRBV5-1, the J call TRBJ1-5; D gene uncertain. The CDR3 consists of 14 residues. With 0 bases removed from V and 6 bases from J, the gap between germline ends came to 10 bases. In germline, CDR1 is SGHRS, CDR2 YFSETQ. The CDR3 region is CASSLAGSGQPQHF. The DNA for the CDR3 is TGCGCCAGCAGCTTGGCCGGCAGCGGTCAGCCCCAGCATTTT.

V and J are TRBV7-2 and TRBJ2-3, with 8 positions matching TRBD2. The V segment lost 3 bases and the J segment 1 base; nucleotides outside the gene matches: 3. The germline V gene has CDR1 SGHTA and CDR2 FQGNSA. This CDR3 is 15 amino acids long. The CDR3 coding sequence is TGTGCCAGCAGCTTCCTACTAGCGGGCACAGATACGCAGTATTTT. Translated: CASSFLLAGTDTQYF.

The chain links TRBV7-9 to TRBJ1-1; the D is unclear. Germline V lookup: CDR1 SEHNR, CDR2 FQNEAQ (reference sequence). Trimming removed 3 bases at V and 1 base at J, with 9 bases between. The CDR3 is 14 residues long. The CDR3 is CASSLEAENTEAFF. The DNA for the CDR3 is TGTGCCAGCAGCTTGGAGGCAGAGAACACTGAAGCTTTCTTT.

The CDR3 here is CASSPRRTGDGEQYF. CDR3 DNA sequence: TGTGCCAGCTCACCTCGGCGGACAGGGGATGGCGAGCAGTACTTC. V is TRBV18 and J is TRBJ2-7, with 9 bases identical to TRBD1. CDR3 length: 15 amino acids. Germline V gene lookup returns CDR1 KGHSH and CDR2 LQKENI. V dropped 3 bases and J dropped 6; count of bases not matched to a gene: 9.

CDR3 sequence: CASSYSGQRNTEAFF. The CDR3 DNA reads as TGTGCCAGCAGCTACTCTGGACAGCGGAACACTGAAGCTTTCTTT. The genes are TRBV7-6 and TRBJ1-1; D is perhaps TRBD1 (6 bases). This CDR3 has 15 residues. Trimming removed 4 bases from V and 1 base from J, with 13 bases in between. The germline gives CDR1 SGHVS, CDR2 FNYEAQ.

This chain joins TRBV29-1 and TRBJ2-1, with TRBD2 matching 7 bases. The CDR3 is 13 amino acids. CDR1 is SQVTM, CDR2 ANQGSEA, per germline. The trim removed 4 bases at V and 1 base at J, leaving 1 base unmatched. CDR3 region: CSVVGGSYNEQFF. CDR3 DNA sequence: TGCAGCGTTGTGGGGGGGTCCTACAATGAGCAGTTCTTC.

The chain carries TRBV3-1 and TRBJ2-5, with D perhaps TRBD2 (6 bases). The length of the CDR3 is 17 residues. Germline V gene lookup returns CDR1 LGHDT and CDR2 YNNKEL (reference sequence). Trimming stripped 0 bases from V and 4 bases from J, with 18 bases between. The CDR3 loop is CASSQDIGGIGGETQYF. CDR3 in DNA: TGTGCCAGCAGCCAAGATATCGGCGGGATCGGAGGAGAGACCCAGTACTTC.

The sample holds a few counts of this clonotype. This rearrangement joins TRBV20-1 to TRBJ2-5, with 10 bases identical to TRBD2. Losses at the gene ends were 6 bases for V and 3 bases for J; bases not matched to a gene: 4. This CDR3 comprises 13 residues. From germline, CDR1 is DFQATT and CDR2 SNEGSKA (reference sequence). CDR3 protein: CSAIAGGKETQYF. CDR3 nucleotide sequence: TGCAGTGCGATAGCGGGAGGAAAAGAGACCCAGTACTTC.

The chain has TRBV5-1 and TRBJ2-1; 8 bases are a match to TRBD1. This CDR3 has 14 amino acids. Germline V CDR1 and CDR2: SGHRS, YFSETQ. V gave up 5 bases and J gave up 5 bases; unmatched junction bases: 6. In nucleotides, the CDR3 is TGCGCCAGCAGGCAGACAGGGGAGAACAATGAGCAGTTCTTC. Translated: CASRQTGENNEQFF.

J is TRBJ2-2 and V is TRBV2; TRBD2 might be the D (5 bases). Trimming left V 4 bases short and J 5 bases short, with 14 bases between. CDR1 and CDR2 (germline): SNHLY, FYNNEI. This CDR3 region has 15 residues. CDR3 sequence: CASSGESGRTGELFF. Here the CDR3 DNA reads TGTGCCAGCAGTGGGGAGTCAGGTAGAACCGGGGAGCTGTTTTTT. Together with reference TRBV2 and TRBJ2-2, the CDR3 gives the full variable domain: EPEVTQTPSHQVTQMGQEVILRCVPISNHLYFYWYRQILGQKVEFLVSFYNNEISEKSEIFDDQFSVERPDGSNFTLKIRSTKLEDSAMYFCASSGESGRTGELFFGEGSRLTVL.